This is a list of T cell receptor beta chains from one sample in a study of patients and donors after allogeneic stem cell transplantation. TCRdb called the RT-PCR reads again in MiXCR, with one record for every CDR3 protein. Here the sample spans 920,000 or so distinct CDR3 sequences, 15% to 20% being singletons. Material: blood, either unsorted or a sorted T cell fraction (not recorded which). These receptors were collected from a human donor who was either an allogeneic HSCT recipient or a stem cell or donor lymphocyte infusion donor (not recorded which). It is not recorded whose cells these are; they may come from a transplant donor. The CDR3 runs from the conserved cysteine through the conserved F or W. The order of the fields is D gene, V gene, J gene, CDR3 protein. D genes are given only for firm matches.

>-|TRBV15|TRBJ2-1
CATSKWTTEQFF
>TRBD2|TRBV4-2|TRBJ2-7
CASSQDTSGRRYEQYF
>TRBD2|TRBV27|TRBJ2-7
CASSSLAGEQYF
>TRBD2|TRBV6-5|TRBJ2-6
CASSSLLTSGGPGANVLTF
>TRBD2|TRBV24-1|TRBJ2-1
CATSESGLAGLYNEQFF
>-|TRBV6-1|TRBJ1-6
CATAQDYNSPLHF
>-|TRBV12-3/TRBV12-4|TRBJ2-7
CASSPMRWAREQYF
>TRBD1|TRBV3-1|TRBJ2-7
CASSRDSNRGSYEQYF
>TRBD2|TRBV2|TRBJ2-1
CASSDSGGHNEQFF
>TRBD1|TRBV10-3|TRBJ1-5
CASKSGQGSYQPQHF
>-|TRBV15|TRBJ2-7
CATSDKTGGSYEQYF
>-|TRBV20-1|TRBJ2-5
CSASGWGPGGETQYF
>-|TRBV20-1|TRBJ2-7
CSAMEAGTGPYEQYF
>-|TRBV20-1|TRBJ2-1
CSAWGEYNEQFF
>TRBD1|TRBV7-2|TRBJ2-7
CASSWTGARDEQYF
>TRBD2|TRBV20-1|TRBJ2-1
CSARDLADSYNEQIF